Listed here are 3 T cell receptor beta chains from one sample, sequenced in a study of blood T cell repertoires in COVID-19. Using immunoSEQ multiplex PCR, the repertoire was profiled, and TCRdb retains in-frame clones only, with some absent. The sample contains roughly 350,000 clones, roughly 86% of which appear only once. Specimen: peripheral blood. The receptors shown here come from a woman in her sixties or seventies with COVID-19, enrolled during active disease.

This rearrangement joins TRBV5-1 to TRBJ2-7; 11 bases are a match to TRBD2. Germline V lookup: CDR1 SGHRS, CDR2 YFSETQ. The CDR3 runs to 13 residues. V lost 6 bases and J lost 7; bases outside the gene matches: 6. The chain's CDR3 is CASNSGGAREQYF. As DNA, the CDR3 is TGCGCCAGCAATAGCGGGGGGGCTCGGGAGCAGTACTTC.

V usage is TRBV19 and J usage is TRBJ1-2; D is ambiguous. The CDR3 totals 13 residues. Between the trimmed V and J ends, which lost 5 bases and 1 base, there was a span of 8 bases. Germline loops: CDR1 LNHDA, CDR2 SQIVND (reference sequence). Written as DNA, the CDR3 is TGTGCCAGTAGTCACGGGATTAACTATGGCTACACCTTC. Translation: CASSHGINYGYTF.

The chain joins TRBV29-1 to TRBJ2-7; TRBD1 matches at 12 bases. V trimming: 4 bases; J trimming: 6 bases; junction bases outside the gene matches: 4. There are 13 residues in the CDR3. The V gene's germline CDR1 is SQVTM and CDR2 ANQGSEA. The CDR3 loop is CSVVWDRGREQYF. The CDR3 coding sequence is TGCAGCGTTGTGTGGGACAGGGGGCGCGAGCAGTACTTC.